Below, 24 T cell receptor beta chains from the same sample are listed, as sequenced in a study of T cells in Graves' hyperthyroidism and ophthalmopathy. Amplification of TCR beta CDR3 regions used RNA as the template. First-round RT-PCR of the TCR CDR3 relied on the HTBI primer set. MiXCR was run by TCRdb on the multiplex PCR reads, yielding one entry per CDR3 protein. The table has roughly 840,000 distinct CDR3 sequences, around 38% seen once. Sequencing used blood. The receptors stem from a man between 18 and 29 years old with Graves' hyperthyroidism.

In this sample, this clonotype turned up a few times. This chain uses TRBV7-9 with TRBJ2-5, with unresolved D. There are 16 residues in the CDR3. Germline V gene data show CDR1 as SEHNR and CDR2 as FQNEAQ (reference sequence). Between the trimmed V and J ends, which lost 5 bases and 4 bases, there was a span of 20 bases. CDR3 DNA: TGTGCCAGCAGCGCCCTGCCCGTGGTGTCCGGAGAGACCCAGTACTTC. Translated, it gives CASSALPVVSGETQYF.

A note on this clonotype: The conserved phenylalanine or tryptophan normally closing the CDR3 is absent here, so this likely arose from a read error. The chain combines TRBV7-2 with TRBJ2-5; no firm D call. Germline CDR1 SGHTA, CDR2 FQGNSA. CDR3 size: 14 residues. Trimming stripped 1 base from V and 3 bases from J, with 9 bases between. As DNA, the CDR3 is TGTGCCAGCAGCTTAGACGAGAGGAAAGAGACCCAGTACCTC. It translates to CASSLDERKETQYL.

This clonotype was found a few times. This chain uses TRBV7-8 with TRBJ1-2; 9 bases map to TRBD1. V lost 4 bases to trimming and J lost 2 bases; unmatched junction nucleotides: 5. Germline V gene sequence: CDR1 SGHVS, CDR2 FQNEAQ. The CDR3 extends over 15 amino acids. The CDR3 DNA reads as TGTGCCAGCAGCTACGGGACAGGGATAAACTATGGCTACACCTTC. It codes for CASSYGTGINYGYTF.

The rearrangement links TRBV9 to TRBJ2-2; 9 nucleotides match TRBD1. The germline V gene has CDR1 SGDLS and CDR2 YYNGEE. The CDR3 has 16 amino acids. The junction had 7 bases not matched to a gene; V was cut back by 2 bases and J by 5 bases. This CDR3 reads CASSVGTGKATGELFF. The DNA for the CDR3 is TGTGCCAGCAGCGTGGGGACAGGGAAGGCGACCGGGGAGCTGTTTTTT.

This clonotype has just a few counts. The rearrangement links TRBV7-6 to TRBJ2-7; 8 nucleotides align to TRBD2. The CDR3 loop spans 16 amino acids. V gave up 1 base and J gave up 0 bases; unmatched junction bases: 5. The germline V gene encodes CDR1 SGHVS and CDR2 FNYEAQ. The CDR3 region has the DNA TGTGCCAGCAGCTTAGAAGGGCGGGAGGACTCCTACGAGCAGTACTTC. Protein: CASSLEGREDSYEQYF.

In its sample, this clonotype was seen a few times. The chain carries TRBV2 and TRBJ1-2, with D hard to call. Germline CDR1 SNHLY, CDR2 FYNNEI. Trimming took off 0 bases at V and 4 bases at J, with 0 bases between the two ends. The CDR3 consists of 11 residues. The CDR3 sequence: CASSEAYGYTF. Written as DNA, the CDR3 is TGTGCCAGCAGTGAAGCCTATGGCTACACCTTC. Full variable domain (missing parts from reference TRBV2 and TRBJ1-2): EPEVTQTPSHQVTQMGQEVILRCVPISNHLYFYWYRQILGQKVEFLVSFYNNEISEKSEIFDDQFSVERPDGSNFTLKIRSTKLEDSAMYFCASSEAYGYTFGSGTRLTVV.

Regarding this clonotype: A clone one base away is much larger, so this may be a read error. The V gene is TRBV4-1, the J gene TRBJ2-7; D remains unclear. CDR1 is MGHRA and CDR2 is YSYEKL in the germline V gene. V lost 0 bases to trimming and J lost 3 bases, with 6 bases between them. This CDR3 has 13 amino acids. CDR3 sequence: CASSQDNGYEQYF. For the CDR3, the DNA is TGCGCCAGCAGCCAAGATAACGGCTACGAGCAGTACTTC.

This clonotype has at least ten counts. The chain has TRBV9 and TRBJ2-5, with 8 bases matching TRBD2. V lost 0 bases and J lost 5; bases outside the gene matches: 3. The CDR3 loop spans 14 amino acids. Germline V gives CDR1 SGDLS, CDR2 YYNGEE. CDR3 in DNA: TGTGCCAGCAGCGTAGGAAGCGGGAGCGAGACCCAGTACTTC. Translating it yields CASSVGSGSETQYF.

V is TRBV20-1 and J is TRBJ1-2; D remains unclear. Germline V gives CDR1 DFQATT, CDR2 SNEGSKA (reference sequence). Trimming removed 7 bases from V and 3 bases from J, with 6 bases in between. The CDR3 spans 10 residues. CDR3 sequence (DNA): TGCAGTGAAACCTACTATGGCTACACCTTC. As protein: CSETYYGYTF.

The chain joins TRBV29-1 to TRBJ2-7; TRBD1 aligns across 7 bases. CDR3 length equals 15 residues. Germline CDR1 and CDR2: SQVTM and ANQGSEA. With 4 bases clipped from V and 3 bases from J, the junction kept 12 bases outside the gene matches. In DNA form, the CDR3 reads TGCAGCGTTGGATACCGACAGGGTGTTGGCTACGAGCAGTACTTC. Its protein is CSVGYRQGVGYEQYF.

This chain uses TRBV9 with TRBJ1-1; D remains unclear. V shed 3 bases and J shed 2 bases, with 20 bases lying between them. From germline, CDR1 is SGDLS and CDR2 YYNGEE. The CDR3 is made up of 17 amino acids. The CDR3 sequence: CASSDPAERSGNTEAFF. The CDR3 nucleotides are TGTGCCAGCAGCGATCCGGCCGAAAGGTCTGGAAACACTGAAGCTTTCTTT.

The V and J genes are TRBV10-2 and TRBJ1-1; tentative D call: TRBD1 (5 bases). Germline CDR1 WSHSY, CDR2 SAAADI. This CDR3 region has 14 residues. The V and J ends lost 4 bases and 1 base respectively, with 10 bases between them. For the CDR3, the DNA is TGCGCCAGCAGTGCGGTGGGGGGGAACACTGAAGCTTTCTTT. It encodes CASSAVGGNTEAFF.

This clonotype was observed a few times. The V gene is TRBV7-2, the J gene TRBJ2-7, with D perhaps TRBD2 (6 bases). In germline, CDR1 is SGHTA, CDR2 FQGNSA. The CDR3 covers 13 residues. Trimming removed 3 bases from V and 6 bases from J, with 12 bases in between. CDR3 residues: CASSLGGLPEQYF. The CDR3 region has the DNA TGTGCCAGCAGCTTGGGAGGACTTCCCGAGCAGTACTTC.

This clonotype was seen a handful of times. The rearrangement links TRBV12-3 or TRBV12-4 to TRBJ1-1; D call uncertain. This CDR3 comprises 13 residues. The V end lost 3 bases, the J end lost 9 bases, and 14 bases lay between the germline ends. CDR3 nucleotide sequence: TGTGCCAGCAGTTTGGAGGGTCCCGTGCAAGCTTTCTTT. Residues: CASSLEGPVQAFF.

Points on this clonotype: The junction departs from germline at one end; a sequencing error may be responsible. The V gene is TRBV7-3, the J gene TRBJ1-2, with D tentatively TRBD1 (5 bases). Germline V lookup: CDR1 SGHTA, CDR2 FQGTGA. The CDR3 spans 16 residues. CDR3 bases: TGCGCCAGCAGCCAAGAAGCAGGGTTAACGGGCTATGGCTACACCTTC. Translating gives CASSQEAGLTGYGYTF. Filled out from reference TRBV7-3 and TRBJ1-2, the complete variable domain reads GAGVSQTPSNKVTEKGKYVELRCDPISGHTALYWYRQSLGQGPEFLIYFQGTGAADDSGLPNDRFFAVRPEGSVSTLKIQRTERGDSAVYLCASSQEAGLTGYGYTFGSGTRLTVV.

This clonotype was detected many times. This sequence joins TRBV10-3 and TRBJ1-1; D remains unclear. V was trimmed by 4 bases and J by 10 bases, leaving 10 bases between them. The length of the CDR3 is 11 residues. Germline assignment: CDR1 ENHRY and CDR2 SYGVKD. The CDR3 sequence: CAISGQERAFF. DNA of the CDR3: TGTGCCATCAGTGGGCAGGAAAGAGCTTTCTTT.

V and J are TRBV7-9 and TRBJ2-3; D not certain. Deletions cut 5 bases from V and 10 bases from J, with 13 bases between. Germline CDR1 and CDR2: SEHNR and FQNEAQ (reference sequence). The CDR3 covers 12 residues. The CDR3 sequence: CASSPLLGSQYF. In nucleotides, the CDR3 is TGTGCCAGCAGCCCTTTGTTGGGGTCGCAGTATTTT.

The chain couples TRBV20-1 to TRBJ2-7, with D possibly being TRBD1 or TRBD2 (5 bases each). Germline V CDR1 and CDR2: DFQATT, SNEGSKA (reference sequence). The V and J ends lost 1 base and 2 bases respectively, with 15 bases between them. The CDR3 covers 15 residues. The DNA for the CDR3 is TGCAGTGCTAGAGCCCCGGGGCCAGTTCCCTACGAGCAGTACTTC. Translated: CSARAPGPVPYEQYF.

The V call is TRBV9, the J call TRBJ2-7; D is unresolved. Trimming took 2 bases from V and 7 from J, leaving 13 bases between them. This CDR3 contains 13 residues. Germline V CDR1 and CDR2: SGDLS, YYNGEE. CDR3 in amino acids: CASSVGLSQEQYF. The CDR3 nucleotides are TGTGCCAGCAGCGTGGGCCTGAGTCAGGAGCAGTACTTC.

This chain connects TRBV24-1 to TRBJ1-4; D might be TRBD1 (6 bases). In germline, CDR1 is KGHDR, CDR2 SFDVKD. V was clipped by 3 bases and J by 6 bases, with 13 bases between them. The CDR3 has 15 amino acids. The CDR3 nucleotides read TGTGCCACCAGTGATCCCCGGGACATCCATGAAAAACTGTTTTTT. This gives the protein CATSDPRDIHEKLFF.

This chain uses TRBV7-2 with TRBJ1-1, with 7 bases lining up with TRBD1. The CDR3 runs 13 residues. The junction had 8 bases not matched to a gene; V was cut back by 2 bases and J by 11 bases. CDR1 and CDR2 (germline): SGHTA, FQGNSA. The CDR3 region has the DNA TGTGCCAGCAGCTTAAGTTTCGACAGGGACGCTTTCTTT. It is translated as CASSLSFDRDAFF.

The chain joins TRBV20-1 to TRBJ2-3; D gene uncertain. Germline V CDR1 and CDR2: DFQATT, SNEGSKA (reference sequence). With 6 bases removed from V and 5 bases from J, the gap between germline ends came to 18 bases. This CDR3 spans 14 amino acids. The CDR3 DNA follows: TGCAGTGCCCGCGATGGCGATTTCGGAGATACGCAGTATTTT. Translating it yields CSARDGDFGDTQYF.

The gene calls are TRBV7-2 and TRBJ2-5; 9 bases fit TRBD1. The CDR3 contains 15 residues. J gave up 0 bases and V 5 bases, and 4 bases lay outside the gene matches. Germline values: CDR1 SGHTA, CDR2 FQGNSA. The CDR3 sequence is CASSGTGWYQETQYF. The CDR3 DNA sequence: TGTGCCAGCAGCGGGACAGGGTGGTACCAAGAGACCCAGTACTTC. Variable domain in full (rest from reference TRBV7-2 and TRBJ2-5): GAGVSQSPSNKVTEKGKDVELRCDPISGHTALYWYRQSLGQGLEFLIYFQGNSAPDKSGLPSDRFSAERTGGSVSTLTIQRTQQEDSAVYLCASSGTGWYQETQYFGPGTRLLVL.

The chain joins TRBV29-1 to TRBJ2-5; 8 bases are shared with TRBD1. Per germline, CDR1 SQVTM and CDR2 ANQGSEA. J lost 4 bases, V lost 4 bases, and 5 bases had no gene match. CDR3 length equals 13 residues. The CDR3 loop is CSVAGTGPETQYF. CDR3 coding DNA: TGCAGCGTTGCCGGGACAGGCCCAGAGACCCAGTACTTC.